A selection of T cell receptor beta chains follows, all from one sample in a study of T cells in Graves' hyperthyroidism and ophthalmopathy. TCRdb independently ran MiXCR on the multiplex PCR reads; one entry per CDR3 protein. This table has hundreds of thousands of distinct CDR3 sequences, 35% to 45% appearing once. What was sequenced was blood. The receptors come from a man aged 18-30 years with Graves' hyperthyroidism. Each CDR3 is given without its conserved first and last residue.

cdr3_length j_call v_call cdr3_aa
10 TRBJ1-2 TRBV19 ASSIPGYGYT
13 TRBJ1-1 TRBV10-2 ASKAREDENTEAF
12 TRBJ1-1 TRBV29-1 SARNRGRNTEAF
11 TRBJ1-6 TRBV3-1 ASRGVDNSPLH
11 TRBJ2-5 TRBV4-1 ASSQGVGGTQY
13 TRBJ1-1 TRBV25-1 ASSELIPRGTEAF
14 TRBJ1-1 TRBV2 ASSEYVYRGDTEAF
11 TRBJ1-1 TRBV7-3 ASSSFGTGEAF
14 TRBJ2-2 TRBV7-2 ASSLFGTSVTGELF
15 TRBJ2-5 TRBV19 ASSIKPPTGGLETQY
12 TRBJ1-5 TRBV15 AINRGMNNQPQH
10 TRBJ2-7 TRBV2 ASSAEGRGQY
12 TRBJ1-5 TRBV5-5 ASTSEPSNQPQH
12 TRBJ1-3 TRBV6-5 ASMTGTVGNTIY
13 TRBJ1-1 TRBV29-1 SVDIEGMGEVLAF
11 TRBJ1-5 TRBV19 ASSIDWHQPQH
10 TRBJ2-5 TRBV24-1 ATSDWGETQY
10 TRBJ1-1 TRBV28 ASSPQPGVPF
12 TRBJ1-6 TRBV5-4 ASSQEAIESPLH
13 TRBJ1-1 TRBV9 ASSASKGSGTEAF
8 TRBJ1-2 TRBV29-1 SVAGDRAT
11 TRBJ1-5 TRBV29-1 SGTGQMNQPQH
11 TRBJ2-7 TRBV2 ASGGDRDREQY
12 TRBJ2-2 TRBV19 ASTPTEIGMELF
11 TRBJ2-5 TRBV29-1 SALGQSQETQY
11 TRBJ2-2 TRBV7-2 ASSFQGAGELF
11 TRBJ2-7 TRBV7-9 ASRDRGIYEQY
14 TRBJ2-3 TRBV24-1 ATSDPLAGLTDTQY
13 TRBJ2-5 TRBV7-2 ASSLLTGGMETQY
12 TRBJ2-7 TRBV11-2 ASSPGTLAYEQY
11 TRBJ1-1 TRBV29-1 SVEDRRVHEAF
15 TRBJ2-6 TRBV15 ATSSDQGAAGANVLT
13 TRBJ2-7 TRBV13 ASSYGGLAGYEQY
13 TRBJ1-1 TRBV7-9 ASSSTTSGGTEAF
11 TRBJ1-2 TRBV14 ASSQAAEYGYT
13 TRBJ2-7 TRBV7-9 ASSGTSGGAYEQY
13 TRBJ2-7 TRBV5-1 ASSWAGDGSYEQY
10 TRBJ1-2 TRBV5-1 ASSLGGGGHT
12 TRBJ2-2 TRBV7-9 ASSPGATTGELF
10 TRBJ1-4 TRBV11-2 ASSLDGYQLF
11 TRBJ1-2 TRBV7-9 ASSPPGQAGYT
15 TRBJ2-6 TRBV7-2 ASSPEGGSSGANVLT
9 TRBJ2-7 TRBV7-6 ASSSEGEQY
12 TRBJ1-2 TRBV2 ASSREQGGHGYT
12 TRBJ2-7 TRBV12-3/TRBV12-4 ASSSVAGVIEQY
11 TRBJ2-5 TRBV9 ASSSSRPETQY
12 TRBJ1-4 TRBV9 ASSAGGGIEKLF
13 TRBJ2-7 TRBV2 ASSEGSLAGYEQY
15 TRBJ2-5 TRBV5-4 ASSVRSGGELQETQY
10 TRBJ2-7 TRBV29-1 SVRVGTYEQY
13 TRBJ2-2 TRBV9 ASSGSGLMGGELF
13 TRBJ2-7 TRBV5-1 ASSLGQGMSYEQY
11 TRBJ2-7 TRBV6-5 ASSPLANYEQY
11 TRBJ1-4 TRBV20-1 SANREPKEKLF
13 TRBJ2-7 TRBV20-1 SARAGGMLSYEQY
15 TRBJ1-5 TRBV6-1 ASSLGQGTWSNQPQH
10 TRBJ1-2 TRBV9 ASKDSLYGYT